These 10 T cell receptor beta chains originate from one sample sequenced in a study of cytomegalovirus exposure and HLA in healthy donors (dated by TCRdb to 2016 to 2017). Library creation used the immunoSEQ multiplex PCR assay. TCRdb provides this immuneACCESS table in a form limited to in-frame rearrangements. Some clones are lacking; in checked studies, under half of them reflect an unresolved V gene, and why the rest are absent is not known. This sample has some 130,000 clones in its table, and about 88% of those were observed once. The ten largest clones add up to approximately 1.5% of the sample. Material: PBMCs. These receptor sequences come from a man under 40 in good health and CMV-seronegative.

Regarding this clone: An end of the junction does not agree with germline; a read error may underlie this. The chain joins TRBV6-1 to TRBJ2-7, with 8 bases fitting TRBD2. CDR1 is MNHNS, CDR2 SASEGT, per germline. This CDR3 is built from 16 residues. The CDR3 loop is CASSDREGGTLYERGF. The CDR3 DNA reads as TGTGCCAGCAGTGATCGGGAGGGGGGCACCCTCTACGAGCGAGGCTTC.

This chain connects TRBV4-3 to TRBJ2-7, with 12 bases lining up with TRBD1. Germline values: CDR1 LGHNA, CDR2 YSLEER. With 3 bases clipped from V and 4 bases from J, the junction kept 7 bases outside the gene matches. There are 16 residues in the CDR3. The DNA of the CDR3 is TGCGCCAGCAGCCACTCCGGGACAGGGGGCGGGTACGAGCAGTACTTC. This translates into CASSHSGTGGGYEQYF.

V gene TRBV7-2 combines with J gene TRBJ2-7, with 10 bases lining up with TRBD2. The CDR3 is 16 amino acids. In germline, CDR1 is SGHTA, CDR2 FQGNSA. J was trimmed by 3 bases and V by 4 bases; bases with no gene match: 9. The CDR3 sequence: CASSYRASGRVYEQYF. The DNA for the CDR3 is TGTGCCAGCAGCTACCGGGCTAGCGGGAGAGTCTACGAGCAGTACTTC.

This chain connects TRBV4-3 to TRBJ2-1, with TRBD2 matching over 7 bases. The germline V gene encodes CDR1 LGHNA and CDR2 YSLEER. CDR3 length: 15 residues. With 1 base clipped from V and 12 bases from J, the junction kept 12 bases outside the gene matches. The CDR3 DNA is TGCGCCAGCAGCCAAGCGACTAGCTCCTTCGATGGGCAGTTCTTC. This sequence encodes CASSQATSSFDGQFF.

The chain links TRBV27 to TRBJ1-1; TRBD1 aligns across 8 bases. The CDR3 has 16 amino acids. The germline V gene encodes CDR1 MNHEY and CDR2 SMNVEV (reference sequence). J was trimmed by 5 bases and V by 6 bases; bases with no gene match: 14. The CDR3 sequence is CASSRTIPTGVTEAFF. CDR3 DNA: TGTGCCAGCAGCCGTACGATACCGACAGGGGTTACTGAAGCTTTCTTT.

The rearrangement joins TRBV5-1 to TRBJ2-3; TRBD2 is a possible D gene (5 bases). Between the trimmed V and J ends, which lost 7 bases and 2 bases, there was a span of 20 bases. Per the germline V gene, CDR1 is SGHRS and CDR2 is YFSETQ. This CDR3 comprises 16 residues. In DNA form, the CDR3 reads TGCGCCAGCCGGCCACGGGAAGGGCCGTACACAGATACGCAGTATTTT. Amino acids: CASRPREGPYTDTQYF. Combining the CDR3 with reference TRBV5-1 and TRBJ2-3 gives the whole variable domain KAGVTQTPRYLIKTRGQQVTLSCSPISGHRSVSWYQQTPGQGLQFLFEYFSETQRNKGNFPGRFSGRQFSNSRSEMNVSTLELGDSALYLCASRPREGPYTDTQYFGPGTRLTVL.

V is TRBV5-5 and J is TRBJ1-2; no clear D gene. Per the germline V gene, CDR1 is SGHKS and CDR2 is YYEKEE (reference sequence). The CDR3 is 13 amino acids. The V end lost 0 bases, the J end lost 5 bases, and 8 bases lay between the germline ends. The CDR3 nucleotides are TGTGCCAGCAGCTTGGTAACAAGATATGGCTACACCTTC. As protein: CASSLVTRYGYTF.

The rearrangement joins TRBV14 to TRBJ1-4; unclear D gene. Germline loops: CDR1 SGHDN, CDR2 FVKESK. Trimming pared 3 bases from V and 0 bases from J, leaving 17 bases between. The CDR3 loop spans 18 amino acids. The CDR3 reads CASSQRRTGIATNEKLFF. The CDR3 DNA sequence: TGTGCCAGCAGCCAGAGACGTACGGGAATAGCAACTAATGAAAAACTGTTTTTT.

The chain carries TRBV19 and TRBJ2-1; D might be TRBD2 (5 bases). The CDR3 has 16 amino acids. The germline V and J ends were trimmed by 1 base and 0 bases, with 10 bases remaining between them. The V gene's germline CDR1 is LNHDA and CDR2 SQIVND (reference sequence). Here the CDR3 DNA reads TGTGCCAGTAGTATAGCGTGGAGGAGCTCCTACAATGAGCAGTTCTTC. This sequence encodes CASSIAWRSSYNEQFF.

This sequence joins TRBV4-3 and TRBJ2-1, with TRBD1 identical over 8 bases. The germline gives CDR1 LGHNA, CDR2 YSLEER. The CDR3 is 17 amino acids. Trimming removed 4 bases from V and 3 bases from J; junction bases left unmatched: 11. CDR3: CASSREMAGQVYNEQFF. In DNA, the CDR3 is TGCGCCAGCAGCCGCGAGATGGCGGGACAGGTCTACAATGAGCAGTTCTTC.